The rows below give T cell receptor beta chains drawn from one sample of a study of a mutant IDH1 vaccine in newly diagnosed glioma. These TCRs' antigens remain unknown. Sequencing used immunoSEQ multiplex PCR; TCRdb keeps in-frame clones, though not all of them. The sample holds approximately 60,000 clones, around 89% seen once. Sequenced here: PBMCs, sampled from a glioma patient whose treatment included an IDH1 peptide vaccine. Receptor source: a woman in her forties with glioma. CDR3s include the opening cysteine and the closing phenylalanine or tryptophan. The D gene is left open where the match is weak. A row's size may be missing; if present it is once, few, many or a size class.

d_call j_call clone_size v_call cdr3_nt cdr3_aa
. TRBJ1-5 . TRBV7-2 TGTGCCAGCAGCCCAGGACTGGGGCTGAGCAATCAGCCCCAGCATTTT CASSPGLGLSNQPQHF
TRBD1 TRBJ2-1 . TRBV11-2 TGTGCCAGCAGCTTCGGACAGGGGTGGAATGAGCAGTTCTTC CASSFGQGWNEQFF
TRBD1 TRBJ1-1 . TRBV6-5 TGTGCCAGCAGTGACTTACAGGGGACAGCTTTCTTT CASSDLQGTAFF
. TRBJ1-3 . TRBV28 TGTGCCAGCAGTTTATTGGGGGTGCCCGGGGAAAATGGAAACACCATATATTTT CASSLLGVPGENGNTIYF
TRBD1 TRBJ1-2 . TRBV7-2 TGTGCCAGCAGCGAGCGGACAGGGGCCGCTAACTATGGCTACACCTTC CASSERTGAANYGYTF
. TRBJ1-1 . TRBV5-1 TGCGCCAGCAGCTACCTAACATCACTGAACACTGAAGCTTTCTTT CASSYLTSLNTEAFF
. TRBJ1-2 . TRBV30 TGTGCCTGGAGCCCCGGAAACAACTATGGCTACACCTTC CAWSPGNNYGYTF
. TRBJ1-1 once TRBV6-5 TGTGCCAGCAGTCAGATCGTCGGCACTGAAGCTTTCTTT CASSQIVGTEAFF
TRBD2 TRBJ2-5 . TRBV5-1 TGCGCCAGCAGCGCGACTAGCGGGAGCCCCCAAGAGACCCAGTACTTC CASSATSGSPQETQYF
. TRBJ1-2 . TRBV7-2 TGTGCCAGCAGCTTAATGGTGGGGGCAGCTTATGGCTACACCTTC CASSLMVGAAYGYTF
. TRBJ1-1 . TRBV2 TGTGCCAGCAGTGAACGGCAGGCCCGAGGGGGTACTGAAGCTTTCTTT CASSERQARGGTEAFF
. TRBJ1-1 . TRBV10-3 TGTGCCATCAGTGAGGACAGGAGGCCGACGAACACTGAAGCTTTCTTT CAISEDRRPTNTEAFF
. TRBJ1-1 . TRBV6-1 TGTGCCAGCAGTGTCGGAAGGGGCAACACTGAAGCTTTCTTT CASSVGRGNTEAFF
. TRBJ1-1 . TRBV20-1 TGCAGTGCTTTGACGGGGACTGAAGCTTTCTTT CSALTGTEAFF
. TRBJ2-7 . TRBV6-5 TGTGCCAGCAGTTACTCGAGCTACTACGAGCAGTACTTC CASSYSSYYEQYF
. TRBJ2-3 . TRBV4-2 TGTGCCAGCAGCCAAGATGGGGCAGATACGCAGTATTTT CASSQDGADTQYF
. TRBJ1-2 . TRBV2 TGTGCCAGCAGTGATCCGCGGGGGGTTAGCTACACCTTC CASSDPRGVSYTF
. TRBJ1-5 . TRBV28 TGTGCCAGCATCCCGGGGGGGGCAAGCAATCAGCCCCAGCATTTT CASIPGGASNQPQHF
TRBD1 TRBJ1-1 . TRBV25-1 TGTGCCAGCAGGGGCGACAGGGGAATGAACACTGAAGCTTTCTTT CASRGDRGMNTEAFF
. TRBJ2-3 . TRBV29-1 TGCAGCGTTGTTCTTGCGGTGGTAGGCACAGATACGCAGTATTTT CSVVLAVVGTDTQYF
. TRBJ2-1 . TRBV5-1 TGCGCCAGCAGCCTAGCGCCCAACAATGAGCAGTTCTTC CASSLAPNNEQFF
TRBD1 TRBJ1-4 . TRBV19 TGTGCCAGTGGGGGACAGCTTAATGAAAAACTGTTTTTT CASGGQLNEKLFF
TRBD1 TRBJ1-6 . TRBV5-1 TGCGCCAGCAGCTTGGAGGGACAGGGTAATTCACCCCTCCACTTT CASSLEGQGNSPLHF
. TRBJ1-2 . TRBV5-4 TGTGCCAGCAGCTTGGCGGACCCCTACAACTATGGCTACACCTTC CASSLADPYNYGYTF
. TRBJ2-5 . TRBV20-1 TGCAGTGCTAGAGAGCAAGAGACCCAGTACTTC CSAREQETQYF
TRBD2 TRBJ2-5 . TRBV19 TGTGCCAGTAGTAGAGGGACTAGCGGGGTGTTTCAGACCCAGTACTTC CASSRGTSGVFQTQYF
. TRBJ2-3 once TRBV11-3 TGTGCCAGCAGCTTAGATCCCTCGGATACGCAGTATTTT CASSLDPSDTQYF
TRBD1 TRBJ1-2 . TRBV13 TGTGCTTCGGAGGGGACAGGGGAGGAAGTGAGCTATGGCTACACCTTC CASEGTGEEVSYGYTF
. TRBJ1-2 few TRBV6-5 TGTGCCAGCGCCCAGACTGGAGAATATGGCTACACCTTC CASAQTGEYGYTF
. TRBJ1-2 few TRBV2 TGTGCCAGCAGTTCGCCGGGCTACACCTTC CASSSPGYTF
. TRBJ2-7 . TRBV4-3 TGCGCCAGCAGCCAAGATTGGGGGGCGCACTACGAGCAGTACTTC CASSQDWGAHYEQYF
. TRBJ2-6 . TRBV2 TGTGCCGGAAGTTCTGGGGCCAACGTCCTGACTTTC CAGSSGANVLTF
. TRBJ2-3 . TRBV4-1 TGCGCCAGCAGCCTGGGGGGGGCGACTAGCACAGATACGCAGTATTTT CASSLGGATSTDTQYF
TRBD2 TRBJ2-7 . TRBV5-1 TGCGCCAGCAGCTTGGGACTAGCAGTCTACGAGCAGTACTTC CASSLGLAVYEQYF
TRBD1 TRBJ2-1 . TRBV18 TGTGCCAGCTCACTAGCACGGACAGGTTCCTACAATGAGCAGTTCTTC CASSLARTGSYNEQFF
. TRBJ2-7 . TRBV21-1 TGTGCCAGCAGCAAAGAGGGGGGACTAGCGGACTCCTACGAGCAGTACTTC CASSKEGGLADSYEQYF
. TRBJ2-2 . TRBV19 TGTGCCAGTAGTATAAGGCAGCCCGGGGAGCTGTTTTTT CASSIRQPGELFF
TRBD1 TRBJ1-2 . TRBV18 TGTGCCAGCTCACCACGACAGGGGGAAGATGGCTACACCTTC CASSPRQGEDGYTF
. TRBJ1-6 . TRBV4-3 TGCGCCAGCAGCCAAAGTAGAGTCGGGGGGCGTTCACCCCTCCACTTT CASSQSRVGGRSPLHF
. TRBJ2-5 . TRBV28 TGTGCCAGCAGTTTTCGGGGGCGAGAGACCCAGTACTTC CASSFRGRETQYF
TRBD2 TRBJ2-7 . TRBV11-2 TGTGCCAGCAGCTTAGATCGGGGCGGGGGGGCATACGAGCAGTACTTC CASSLDRGGGAYEQYF
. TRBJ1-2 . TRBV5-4 TGTGCCAGCAGCCCTCGACCTCCACAGTCAGCCAGTTTTAACTATGGCTACACCTTC CASSPRPPQSASFNYGYTF
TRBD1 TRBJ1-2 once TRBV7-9 TGTGCCAGCAGCTTAAGGACAGGGGACGGCTACACCTTC CASSLRTGDGYTF
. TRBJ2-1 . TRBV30 TGTGCCTGGAGTGATACTGGATACAATGAGCAGTTCTTC CAWSDTGYNEQFF
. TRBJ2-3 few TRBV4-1 TGCGCCAGCAGCCCGGCTGGGGGAGCGGATACGCAGTATTTT CASSPAGGADTQYF
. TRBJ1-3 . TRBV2 TGTGCCAGCAGTGCAGGACATCCCTCTGGAAACACCATATATTTT CASSAGHPSGNTIYF
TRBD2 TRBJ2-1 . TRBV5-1 TGCGCCAGCAGCGGGCTAGCGGGCAATGAGCAGTTCTTC CASSGLAGNEQFF
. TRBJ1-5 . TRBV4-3 TGCGCCAGCAGCCAGCTCCACCGGGTCCCTAATCAGCCCCAGCATTTT CASSQLHRVPNQPQHF
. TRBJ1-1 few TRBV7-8 TGTGCCAGCAGCTTCGGACAGATGAACACTGAAGCTTTCTTT CASSFGQMNTEAFF
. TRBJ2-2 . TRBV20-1 TGCAGTGCTCCCGCGGCGGGGGAGCTGTTTTTT CSAPAAGELFF
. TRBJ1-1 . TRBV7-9 TGTGCCAGCAGCTTAGAGGGTCGTGTGGAAGCTTTCTTT CASSLEGRVEAFF
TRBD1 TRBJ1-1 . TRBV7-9 TGTGCCAGCAGCCTTCGACAGGGTCCGAACACTGAAGCTTTCTTT CASSLRQGPNTEAFF
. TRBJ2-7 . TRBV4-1 TGCGCCAGCAGCCCTAACAGGGGGGGGTCCTACGAGCAGTACTTC CASSPNRGGSYEQYF
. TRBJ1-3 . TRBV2 TGTGCCAGCAGGTCGGACGGAGCAGGAAACACCATATATTTT CASRSDGAGNTIYF